The entry that follows covers one TCR beta chain sequence. This clone was seen just once. It has no known antigen specificity. No much larger clonotype is one base removed from it; base qualities were not supplied. The sample comes from a study of shared clonotypes between healthy human individuals (dated by TCRdb to 2018 to 2020). Broadly, across the study: The cohort comprised a couple of women and a few men aged 18 to 49 years. For each donor, CD4 naive and CD4 memory were each given three plates, CD8 naive was given two plates, and CD8 memory was given one plate. To estimate repertoire size and how much clonotypes are shared between individuals, the study performed deep sequencing of blood TCR repertoires from about five healthy adults. To increase sequencing depth and limit assay-specific biases, TCR repertoire library preparation and sequencing were carried out by different laboratories using diverse techniques. Per donor, leukapheresis produced somewhere between about 0.85 and 8.9 billion PBMCs.

CDR1 and CDR2 (WNHNN, SYGVQD) derive from the germline V gene (reference sequence). V loses 5 bases, J loses 0 bases, and the germline ends lie 14 bases apart. There are 16 amino acids in the CDR3, from cysteine to phenylalanine inclusive. The DNA shown is the 48-base CDR3, in frame from base 1. TCR CDR3 regions were amplified from genomic DNA by multiplex PCR using the deep immunoSEQ assay. Extracted genomic DNA from each cell subset was distributed evenly across all wells of several immunoSEQ 96-well plates, and each plate was treated as a replicate. Each replicate PCR for sorted subsets received roughly 0.2 ug genomic DNA, equal to tens of thousands of T cell genomes. The purified libraries were quantified using a Qubit 3.0 fluorometer, sized with a Bioanalyzer 2100, and then quantified again using the KAPA Library Quantification kit. A separate single-read 150-cycle Illumina NextSeq 550 flow cell was used to sequence each immunoSEQ 96-well plate. The original pipeline was this. Because only junctional sequences without quality scores were contained in the immunoSEQ output, filtering matching that applied to full-length reads could not be performed. Sequences were annotated with PyIR, a Python wrapper for IgBLAST v1.9, and V/J genes and CDR3 were assigned using IMGT germline references. Any read was removed if the V/J assignment was weak (E-value above 1e-6), the CDR3 was missing, or the read contained stop codons, out-of-frame junctions, or ambiguous translated residues. A V3J clonotype was defined by an identical inferred V gene, J gene, and CDR3 amino acid sequence. Percentage overlap between repertoires was calculated by dividing the number of shared unique clonotypes by the size of the smaller repertoire. Three approaches were used to assess repertoire richness: RTK rarefaction, the Chao1 estimator, and Recon v2.1 estimates of unobserved clonotypes. For all TCRbeta clonotypes obtained by the gDNA method from four donors, generation probabilities were computed with OLGA. What TCRdb holds here is the immuneACCESS table cut down to in-frame rearrangements. Part of the clones is not present; checked against another copy, under half of the missing clones reflect an unresolved V gene, and the others are unexplained. D and trimming were read from the DNA, whereas the V and J calls and clone size are those reported in that table. The sample data list hundreds of thousands of clones, and approximately 95% of these were observed just once. The leading ten clones occupy approximately 0.11% of the sample.

For the CD8 naive samples, CD45RO-negative cells were positively selected for CCR7, yielding a CD45RA+CCR7+ population from which TemRA cells were excluded. Donors were healthy HIV-negative adults with no recently reported acute infections or vaccinations. Only Caucasian adults living in Nashville, Tennessee, USA were represented among the donors. Blood was obtained by leukapheresis, after which PBMCs were separated by Ficoll-Histopaque density gradient centrifugation and cryopreserved in liquid nitrogen vapor phase. Analytical flow cytometry was used to check the purity and quantity of every magnetically sorted T cell population. Each sorted fraction had its genomic DNA isolated and then quantified by UV absorbance on a Nanodrop 2000c. Summary of the overall study and its limitations: About 4.5% of naive CD4, more than 3% of naive CD8, around 2.3% of memory CD4, and 0.35% to 0.5% of memory CD8 clonotypes were shared across a few donors. Larger estimated clonotype richness was generally found for naive subsets than for memory subsets. Because the study included a small number of donors, the genetic and exposure-history diversity represented was limited. Clonotypes shared by all four sorted-subset donors showed higher generation probabilities than non-shared clonotypes. Incomplete sequencing was indicated by rarefaction of sorted-subset datasets, despite the large sequencing depth. Only blood was sampled, and tissue TCR repertoires likely differ from those in blood. Based on pairwise subsampling, the degree of clonotype sharing among donors was expected to be affected by sequencing depth.

This clonotype was obtained from a woman aged 25 to 45 in good health. The chain joins TRBV10-1 to TRBJ2-1; TRBD2 is a possible D gene, resting on 5 matching bases. Sequenced sample: naive CD8+ T cells sorted from blood. Read against the paper, the sample's cell subset or site label means: CD45RA+CCR7+. The nucleotide sequence reads as follows: TGCGCCAGCAGTTTGTACCGGGGTAGCTCCTACAATGAGCAGTTCTTC. It translates as CASSLYRGSSYNEQFF.